These 11 T cell receptor beta chains originate from one sample sequenced in a study of blood T cell repertoires in COVID-19. Profiled with immunoSEQ multiplex PCR; TCRdb holds only in-frame clones, not every one. The repertoire holds 60,000 to 80,000 clones, with 85% as singletons. The sample comprised peripheral blood. Source of these receptors: a man in his fifties with acute or convalescent COVID-19.

The rearrangement uses TRBV10-2 and TRBJ2-7; 8 bases fit TRBD1. Germline trimming cut 4 bases from V and 3 bases from J; bases unmatched to any gene: 5. The CDR3 length is 14 residues. The germline CDR1 and CDR2 sequences are WSHSY and SAAADI. This chain's CDR3 is CASSAGTGVYEQYF. CDR3 bases: TGCGCCAGCAGTGCCGGGACAGGAGTCTACGAGCAGTACTTC.

The rearrangement joins TRBV18 to TRBJ1-1, with D perhaps matching TRBD1 (5 bases). Germline-derived CDR1 and CDR2 are KGHSH and LQKENI. The CDR3 runs to 13 residues. Trimming pared 5 bases from V and 6 bases from J, leaving 13 bases between. The DNA of the CDR3 is TGTGCCAGCTCAACGCAGGGTAACGCTGAAGCTTTCTTT. Protein product: CASSTQGNAEAFF.

The chain uses TRBV5-4 and TRBJ2-1; weak D call: TRBD2 (6 bases). Trimming stripped 2 bases from V and 3 bases from J, with 15 bases between. The CDR3 consists of 16 residues. From germline, CDR1 is SGHNT and CDR2 YYREEE (reference sequence). CDR3 DNA sequence: TGTGCCAGCAGCTTCGAGGCGGGGTTTAACTACAATGAGCAGTTCTTC. It encodes CASSFEAGFNYNEQFF.

V usage is TRBV30 and J usage is TRBJ1-5, with a weak D call TRBD1 (6 bases). The CDR3 length is 13 residues. Trimming took off 2 bases at V and 5 bases at J, with 10 bases between the two ends. Germline lookup yields CDR1 GTSNPN and CDR2 SVGIG (reference sequence). The CDR3 region has the DNA TGTGCCTGGAGTCAGGGGAAGGATCAGCCCCAGCATTTT. This translates into CAWSQGKDQPQHF.

The V and J genes are TRBV5-4 and TRBJ1-3; 9 bases line up with TRBD1. The ends lost 5 bases at V and 4 bases at J; junction bases unmatched: 4. The CDR3 spans 14 residues. The germline V gene has CDR1 SGHNT and CDR2 YYREEE (reference sequence). The CDR3 is CASSQDRGGNTIYF. As DNA, the CDR3 is TGTGCCAGCAGTCAAGACAGGGGGGGAAACACCATATATTTT.

V is TRBV6-4 and J is TRBJ2-3, with D possibly matching TRBD2 (6 bases). CDR3 length: 14 amino acids. Germline assignment: CDR1 MRHNA and CDR2 SNTAGT. Between the trimmed V and J ends, which lost 3 bases and 0 bases, there was a span of 7 bases. Here the CDR3 DNA reads TGTGCCAGCAGTGAGGGGACTAGCACAGATACGCAGTATTTT. Translation: CASSEGTSTDTQYF.

The chain employs TRBV12-5 and TRBJ1-2; the match to TRBD1 covers 11 bases. The V and J ends lost 0 bases and 4 bases, in that order; junction bases with no gene match: 7. Germline CDR1 LGHNT, CDR2 FRNRAP. The length of the CDR3 is 17 residues. For the CDR3, the DNA is TGTGCTAGTGGTTTGGTACGGGACAGGGGGGTTATCTATGGCTACACCTTC. Amino acids: CASGLVRDRGVIYGYTF.

The genes are TRBV9 and TRBJ1-2, with D uncertain. The CDR3 has 13 residues. CDR1 is SGDLS and CDR2 is YYNGEE in the germline V gene. The V gene lost 1 base and the J gene lost 4 bases, with 8 bases spanning the gap. The CDR3 sequence is CASSVTSGYGYTF. In DNA, the CDR3 is TGTGCCAGCAGCGTAACGTCAGGCTATGGCTACACCTTC.

This clone was recorded only once. The chain carries TRBV19 and TRBJ1-6; 7 nucleotides align to TRBD1. The CDR3 is made up of 15 amino acids. V lost 6 bases, J lost 6 bases, and 8 bases stayed unmatched. CDR1 and CDR2 (germline): LNHDA, SQIVND (reference sequence). CDR3: CASSSTGRSNSPLHF. The CDR3 DNA sequence: TGTGCCAGTAGCTCGACAGGGCGAAGTAATTCACCCCTCCACTTT.

This clone was picked up one time. The V gene is TRBV9, the J gene TRBJ1-2, with 7 positions matching TRBD1. The CDR3 is 13 residues long. Looked up from germline, CDR1 is SGDLS and CDR2 is YYNGEE. V was pared by 4 bases and J by 8 bases, with 8 bases of the junction left unmatched. The CDR3: CASSTGQLGGYTF. The CDR3 region has the DNA TGTGCCAGCAGCACGGGACAGCTCGGGGGCTACACCTTC.

This sequence joins TRBV11-2 and TRBJ2-5; TRBD2 might be the D (7 bases). CDR1 and CDR2 (germline): SGHAT, FQNNGV. CDR3 length equals 14 residues. Deletions cut 2 bases from V and 5 bases from J, with 12 bases between. CDR3: CASSLRGAGETQYF. Written as DNA, the CDR3 is TGTGCCAGCAGCTTACGGGGGGCCGGGGAGACCCAGTACTTC.